One and the same sample provided the 10 T cell receptor beta chains below, sequenced in a study of T cell responses to AZD1222 COVID-19 vaccine. Profiled with immunoSEQ multiplex PCR; TCRdb holds only in-frame clones, not every one. Among about 62,000 clones, 70% to 90% were seen once, and the ten largest hold approximately 5%. The sequenced sample was peripheral blood, obtained on day 0 of AZD1222 vaccination. These receptor sequences come from an adult in good health.

The chain has TRBV19 and TRBJ1-2, with 7 positions matching TRBD1. In germline, CDR1 is LNHDA, CDR2 SQIVND (reference sequence). CDR3 length equals 16 residues. The V and J ends lost 8 bases and 4 bases, in that order; junction bases with no gene match: 16. In DNA, the CDR3 is TGTGCCAGTGCCCCAGGGGCGACAGGGAGGATCTATGGCTACACCTTC. It is translated as CASAPGATGRIYGYTF.

Comments on this clone: Additional DNA sequences in this sample encode the identical CDR3. The J gene is TRBJ1-2, the V gene TRBV2; D gene ambiguous. V shed 6 bases and J shed 2 bases, with 7 bases lying between them. Germline V gene lookup returns CDR1 SNHLY and CDR2 FYNNEI. This CDR3 spans 12 amino acids. In DNA, the CDR3 is TGTGCCAGCAGCGTAAGCAACTATGGCTACACCTTC. Translating it yields CASSVSNYGYTF.

The chain employs TRBV5-6 and TRBJ1-1; tentative D call: TRBD1 (6 bases). With 3 bases removed from V and 6 bases from J, the gap between germline ends came to 18 bases. Germline assignment: CDR1 SGHDT and CDR2 YYEEEE. CDR3 length: 15 amino acids. In DNA form, the CDR3 reads TGTGCCAGCAGCTGGGGGACGGGGGCTCCGGCTGAAGCTTTCTTT. Amino acids: CASSWGTGAPAEAFF.

The CDR3 protein is CASRNWNGNTEAFF. The DNA of the CDR3 is TGTGCCAGCAGAAACTGGAACGGGAACACTGAAGCTTTCTTT. The rearrangement joins TRBV7-9 to TRBJ1-1; no reliable D call. CDR1 SEHNR and CDR2 FQNEAQ come from the germline V gene (reference sequence). The V gene lost 6 bases and the J gene lost 1 base, with 12 bases spanning the gap. The CDR3 runs 14 residues.

The rearrangement uses TRBV12-5 and TRBJ1-2, with D hard to call. The germline CDR1 and CDR2 sequences are LGHNT and FRNRAP. CDR3 length: 14 residues. V was shortened by 3 bases and J by 2 bases, with 10 bases between the two germline ends. CDR3: CASGFPGRNYGYTF. Written as DNA, the CDR3 is TGTGCTAGTGGTTTCCCGGGCAGAAACTATGGCTACACCTTC.

The rearrangement uses TRBV4-1 and TRBJ2-7; 10 bases match TRBD1. The length of the CDR3 is 14 residues. Looked up from germline, CDR1 is MGHRA and CDR2 is YSYEKL. Germline trimming cut 4 bases from V and 7 bases from J; bases unmatched to any gene: 7. The CDR3 nucleotides read TGCGCCAGCAGCCTCTCCCGGGACAGGGGTGAGCAGTACTTC. Amino acids: CASSLSRDRGEQYF.

The chain combines TRBV28 with TRBJ2-2, with D perhaps given as TRBD1 or TRBD2 (6 bases each). The V gene's germline CDR1 is MDHEN and CDR2 SYDVKM. The CDR3 is 15 residues long. The V gene lost 5 bases and the J gene lost 5 bases, with 15 bases spanning the gap. Here the CDR3 reads CASSPGAGSTGELFF. DNA for the CDR3: TGTGCCAGCAGTCCGGGGGCAGGAAGTACCGGGGAGCTGTTTTTT.

This sequence joins TRBV5-6 and TRBJ2-5; 8 nucleotides line up with TRBD1. CDR3 length: 16 residues. CDR1 SGHDT and CDR2 YYEEEE come from the germline V gene. V trimming: 0 bases; J trimming: 5 bases; junction bases outside the gene matches: 9. The CDR3 loop is CASSLGQGYLGETQYF. The CDR3 nucleotides are TGTGCCAGCAGCTTGGGACAGGGGTATTTGGGGGAGACCCAGTACTTC. Full variable domain (rest looked up from reference TRBV5-6 and TRBJ2-5): DAGVTQSPTHLIKTRGQQVTLRCSPKSGHDTVSWYQQALGQGPQFIFQYYEEEERQRGNFPDRFSGHQFPNYSSELNVNALLLGDSALYLCASSLGQGYLGETQYFGPGTRLLVL.

This chain links TRBV19 with TRBJ2-3; a weak D match, TRBD1 (6 bases). V shed 6 bases and J shed 5 bases, with 15 bases lying between them. This CDR3 spans 14 amino acids. Germline CDR1 LNHDA, CDR2 SQIVND (reference sequence). Here the CDR3 reads CASSLLTGKDTQYF. DNA of the CDR3: TGTGCCAGTAGCCTCTTAACAGGGAAAGATACGCAGTATTTT.

The rearrangement links TRBV11-2 to TRBJ2-1; weak D call: TRBD1 (7 bases). Germline values: CDR1 SGHAT, CDR2 FQNNGV. This CDR3 is 13 amino acids long. V lost 5 bases to trimming and J lost 8 bases, with 13 bases between them. The CDR3 here is CASSQGGADEQFF. CDR3 DNA: TGTGCCAGCAGCCAGGGGGGCGCGGATGAGCAGTTCTTC.